This TCR beta chain was found in a study of shared clonotypes between healthy human individuals. General study points: Sharing across several donors was seen in 4% to 5.5% of naive CD4 clonotypes.

Naive CD8 isolation took CD45RO-negative cells positively selected for CCR7 and excluded terminally differentiated effector memory CD45RA+ cells. Clones were sequenced by immunoSEQ multiplex PCR, and TCRdb holds only the in-frame ones, with some missing. The top ten clones hold about 0.25% of a sample with under 1 million clones, around 96% of them seen once. Details on this clone: The antigen is not known. At the DNA level, this CDR3 is encoded by other sequences in the same sample as well.

Germline V gene data show CDR1 as SGHAT and CDR2 as FQNNGV. V gave up 5 bases and J gave up 0 bases, with 8 bases separating them. The CDR3 spans 13 residues. Sequencing was performed on naive CD8+ T cells sorted from blood. This chain uses TRBV11-2 with TRBJ2-7; no firm D call. This receptor was obtained from a man aged 30-40 years in good health. The CDR3, as DNA: TGTGCCAGCAGCCCGGGTCTCTCCTACGAGCAGTACTTC. Translating gives CASSPGLSYEQYF. Drawing the rest from reference TRBV11-2 and TRBJ2-7, the complete variable domain is EAGVAQSPRYKIIEKRQSVAFWCNPISGHATLYWYQQILGQGPKLLIQFQNNGVVDDSQLPKDRFSAERLKGVDSTLKIQPAKLEDSAVYLCASSPGLSYEQYFGPGTRLTVT.